The clone carrying this T cell receptor (beta chain) was observed a single time. Assay used: immunoSEQ multiplex PCR; TCRdb lists only in-frame clones, some missing. The sample includes some 33,000 clones, around 90% of them seen just once. The source of the sample is a study of T cells in localized non-small cell lung cancer. Trimming at V came to 6 bases and at J to 3 bases, leaving 8 bases not matched to a gene. The CDR3 is made up of 15 amino acids. Germline lookup yields CDR1 SGHTA and CDR2 FQGNSA. This rearrangement joins TRBV7-2 to TRBJ1-1; 9 bases match TRBD1. Source: PBMCs, taken before any cancer treatment. The sequence was collected from a man between 40 and 69 years old with stage II lung adenocarcinoma. In DNA form, the CDR3 reads TGTGCCAGCAGACAGGACAGGGGCTCCTACACTGAAGCTTTCTTT. As protein: CASRQDRGSYTEAFF.